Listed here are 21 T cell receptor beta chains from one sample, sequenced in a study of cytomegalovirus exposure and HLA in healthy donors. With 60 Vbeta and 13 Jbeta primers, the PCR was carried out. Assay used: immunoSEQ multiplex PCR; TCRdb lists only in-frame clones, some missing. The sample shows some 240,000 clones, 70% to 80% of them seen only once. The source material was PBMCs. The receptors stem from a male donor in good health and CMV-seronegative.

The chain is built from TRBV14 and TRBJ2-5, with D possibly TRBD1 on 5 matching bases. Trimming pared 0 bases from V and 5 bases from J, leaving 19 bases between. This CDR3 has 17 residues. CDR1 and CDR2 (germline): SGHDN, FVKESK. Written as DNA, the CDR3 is TGTGCCAGCAGCCAAGATAGGGCAGGGCTCAGACGGGAGACCCAGTACTTC. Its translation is CASSQDRAGLRRETQYF.

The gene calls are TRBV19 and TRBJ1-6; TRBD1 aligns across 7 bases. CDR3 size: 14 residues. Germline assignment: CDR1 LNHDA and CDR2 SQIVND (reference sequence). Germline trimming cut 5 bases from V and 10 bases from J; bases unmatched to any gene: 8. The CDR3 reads CASSLDRVRSPLHF. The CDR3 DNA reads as TGTGCCAGTAGTCTTGACAGGGTTCGATCACCCCTCCACTTT.

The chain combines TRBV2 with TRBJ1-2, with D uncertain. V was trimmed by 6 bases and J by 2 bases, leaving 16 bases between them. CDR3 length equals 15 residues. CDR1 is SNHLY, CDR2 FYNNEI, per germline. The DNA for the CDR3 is TGTGCCAGCAGCTCAAACCGGGTTGGGAACTATGGCTACACCTTC. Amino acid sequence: CASSSNRVGNYGYTF.

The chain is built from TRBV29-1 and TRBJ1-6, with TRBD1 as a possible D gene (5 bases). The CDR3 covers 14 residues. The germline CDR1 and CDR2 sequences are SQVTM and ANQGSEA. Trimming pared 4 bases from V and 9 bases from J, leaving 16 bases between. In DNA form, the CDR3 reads TGCAGCGTTGCGGAAGGCAGGGCCTCTTCACCCCTCCACTTT. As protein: CSVAEGRASSPLHF.

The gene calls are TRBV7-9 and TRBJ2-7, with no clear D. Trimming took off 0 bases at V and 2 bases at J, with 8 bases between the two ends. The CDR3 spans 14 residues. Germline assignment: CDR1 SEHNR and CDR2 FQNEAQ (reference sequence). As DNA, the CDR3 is TGTGCCAGCAGCTTAGCTGCAGTTCCCTACGAGCAGTACTTC. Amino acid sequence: CASSLAAVPYEQYF. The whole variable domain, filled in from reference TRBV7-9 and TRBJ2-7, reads DTGVSQNPRHKITKRGQNVTFRCDPISEHNRLYWYRQTLGQGPEFLTYFQNEAQLEKSRLLSDRFSAERPKGSFSTLEIQRTEQGDSAMYLCASSLAAVPYEQYFGPGTRLTVT.

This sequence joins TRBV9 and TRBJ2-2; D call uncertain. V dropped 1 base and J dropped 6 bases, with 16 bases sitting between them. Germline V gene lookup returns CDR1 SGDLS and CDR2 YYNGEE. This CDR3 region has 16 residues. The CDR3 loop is CASSVPQAPKAGELFF. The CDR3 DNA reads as TGTGCCAGCAGCGTACCTCAAGCGCCAAAGGCCGGGGAGCTGTTTTTT. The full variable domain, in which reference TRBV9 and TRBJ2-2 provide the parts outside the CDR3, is DSGVTQTPKHLITATGQRVTLRCSPRSGDLSVYWYQQSLDQGLQFLIQYYNGEERAKGNILERFSAQQFPDLHSELNLSSLELGDSALYFCASSVPQAPKAGELFFGEGSRLTVL.

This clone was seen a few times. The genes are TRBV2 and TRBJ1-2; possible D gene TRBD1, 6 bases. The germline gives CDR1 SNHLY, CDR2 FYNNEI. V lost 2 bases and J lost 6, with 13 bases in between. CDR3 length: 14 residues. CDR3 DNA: TGTGCCAGCAGTGAACAGGGGTTAGGCAATGGCTACACCTTC. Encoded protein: CASSEQGLGNGYTF.

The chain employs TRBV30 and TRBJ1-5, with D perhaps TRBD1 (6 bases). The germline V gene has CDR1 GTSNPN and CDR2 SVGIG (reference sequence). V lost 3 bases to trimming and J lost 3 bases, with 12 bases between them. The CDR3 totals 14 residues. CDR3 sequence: CAWRETGYNQPQHF. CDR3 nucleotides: TGTGCCTGGAGGGAAACAGGGTACAATCAGCCCCAGCATTTT.

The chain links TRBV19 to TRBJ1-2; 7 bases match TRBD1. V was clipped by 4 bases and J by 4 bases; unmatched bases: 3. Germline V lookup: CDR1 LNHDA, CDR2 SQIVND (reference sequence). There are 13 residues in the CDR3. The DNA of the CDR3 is TGTGCCAGTAGTAATAACAGGGGCTATGGCTACACCTTC. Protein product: CASSNNRGYGYTF.

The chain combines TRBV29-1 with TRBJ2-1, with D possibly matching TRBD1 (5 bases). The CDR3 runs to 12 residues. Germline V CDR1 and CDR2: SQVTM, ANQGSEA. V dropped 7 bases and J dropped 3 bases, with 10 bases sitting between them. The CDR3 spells CSGEDNYNEQFF. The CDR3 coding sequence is TGCAGCGGCGAGGACAACTACAATGAGCAGTTCTTC.

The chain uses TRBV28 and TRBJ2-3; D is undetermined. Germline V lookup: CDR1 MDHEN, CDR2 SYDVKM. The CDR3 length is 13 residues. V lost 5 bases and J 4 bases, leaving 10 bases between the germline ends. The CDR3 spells CASSTPRADTQYF. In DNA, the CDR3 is TGTGCCAGCAGTACCCCTCGGGCAGATACGCAGTATTTT.

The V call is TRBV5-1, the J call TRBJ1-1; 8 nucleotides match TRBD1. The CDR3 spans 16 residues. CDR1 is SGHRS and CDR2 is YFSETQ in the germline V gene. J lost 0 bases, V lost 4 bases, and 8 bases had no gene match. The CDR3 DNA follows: TGCGCCAGCAGCCTCCGGACAGGGCAACTGAACACTGAAGCTTTCTTT. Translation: CASSLRTGQLNTEAFF. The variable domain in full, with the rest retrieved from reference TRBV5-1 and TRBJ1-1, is KAGVTQTPRYLIKTRGQQVTLSCSPISGHRSVSWYQQTPGQGLQFLFEYFSETQRNKGNFPGRFSGRQFSNSRSEMNVSTLELGDSALYLCASSLRTGQLNTEAFFGQGTRLTVV.

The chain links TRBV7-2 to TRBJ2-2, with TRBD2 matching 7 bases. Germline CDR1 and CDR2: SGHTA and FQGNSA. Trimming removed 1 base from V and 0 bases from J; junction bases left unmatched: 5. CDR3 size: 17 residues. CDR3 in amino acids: CASSLDYAGANTGELFF. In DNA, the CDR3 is TGTGCCAGCAGCTTAGATTACGCGGGGGCGAACACCGGGGAGCTGTTTTTT.

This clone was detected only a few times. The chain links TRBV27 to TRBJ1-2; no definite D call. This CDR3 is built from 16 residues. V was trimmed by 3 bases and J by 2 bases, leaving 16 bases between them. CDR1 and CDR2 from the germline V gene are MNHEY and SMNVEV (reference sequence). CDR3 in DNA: TGTGCCAGCAGTTTGCGTAGTGGTGGTTTGAACTATGGCTACACCTTC. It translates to CASSLRSGGLNYGYTF.

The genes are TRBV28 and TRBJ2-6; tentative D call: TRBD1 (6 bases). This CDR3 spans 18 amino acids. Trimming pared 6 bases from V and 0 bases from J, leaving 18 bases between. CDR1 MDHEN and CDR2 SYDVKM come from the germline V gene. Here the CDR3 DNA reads TGTGCCAGCAGCTCCACCAGGACAGTTTACTCTGGGGCCAACGTCCTGACTTTC. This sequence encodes CASSSTRTVYSGANVLTF.

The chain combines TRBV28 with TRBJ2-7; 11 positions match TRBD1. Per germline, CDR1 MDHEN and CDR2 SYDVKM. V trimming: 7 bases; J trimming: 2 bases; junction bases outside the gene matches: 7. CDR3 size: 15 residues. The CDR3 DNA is TGTGCCAGCAAACCGGGACAGGGGGGGGCCTACGAGCAGTACTTC. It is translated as CASKPGQGGAYEQYF.

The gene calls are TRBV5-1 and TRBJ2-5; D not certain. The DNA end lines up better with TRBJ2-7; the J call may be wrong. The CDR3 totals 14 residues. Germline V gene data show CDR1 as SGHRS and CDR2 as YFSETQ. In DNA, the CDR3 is TGCGCCAGCAGCTTAAGTCCGGTTCCCTACGAGCAGTACTTC. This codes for CASSLSPVPYEQYF.

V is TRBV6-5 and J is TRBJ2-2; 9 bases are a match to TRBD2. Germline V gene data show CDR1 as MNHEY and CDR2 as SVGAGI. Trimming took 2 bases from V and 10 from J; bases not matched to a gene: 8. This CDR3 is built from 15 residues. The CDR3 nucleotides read TGTGCCAGCAGTTACGCGCCTAGCGGGAATTTGGAGCTGTTTTTT. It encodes CASSYAPSGNLELFF.

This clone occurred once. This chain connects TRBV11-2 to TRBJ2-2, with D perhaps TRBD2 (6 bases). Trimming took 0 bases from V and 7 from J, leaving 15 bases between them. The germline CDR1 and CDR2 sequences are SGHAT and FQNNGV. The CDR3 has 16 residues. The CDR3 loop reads CASSLDHSGVHGELFF. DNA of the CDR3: TGTGCCAGCAGCTTAGACCATTCGGGAGTTCACGGGGAGCTGTTTTTT.

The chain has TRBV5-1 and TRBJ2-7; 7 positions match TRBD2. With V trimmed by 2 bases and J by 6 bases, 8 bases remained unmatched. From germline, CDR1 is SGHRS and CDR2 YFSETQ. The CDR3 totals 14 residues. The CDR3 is CASSFETSIGEQYF. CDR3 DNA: TGCGCCAGCAGCTTTGAGACTAGCATAGGCGAGCAGTACTTC.

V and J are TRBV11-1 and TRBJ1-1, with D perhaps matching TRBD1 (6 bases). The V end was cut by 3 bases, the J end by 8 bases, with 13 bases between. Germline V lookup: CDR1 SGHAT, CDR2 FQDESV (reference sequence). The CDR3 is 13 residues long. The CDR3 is CASSLGTRIEAFF. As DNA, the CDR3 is TGTGCCAGCAGCTTGGGGACACGGATCGAAGCTTTCTTT.